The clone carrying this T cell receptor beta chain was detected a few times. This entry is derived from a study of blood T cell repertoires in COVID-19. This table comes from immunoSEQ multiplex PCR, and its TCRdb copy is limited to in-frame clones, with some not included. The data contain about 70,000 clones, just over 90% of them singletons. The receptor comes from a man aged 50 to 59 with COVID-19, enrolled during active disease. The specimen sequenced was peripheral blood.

CDR3 protein: CASSYTGQETQYF. The CDR3 region has the DNA TGTGCCAGCAGTTACACAGGGCAAGAGACCCAGTACTTC. This chain links TRBV6-6 with TRBJ2-5, with a weak D call TRBD1 (6 bases). The germline V and J ends were trimmed by 2 bases and 2 bases, with 6 bases remaining between them. CDR3 length: 13 residues. Germline lookup yields CDR1 MNHNY and CDR2 SVGAGI (reference sequence).